These 9 T cell receptor beta chains were sequenced from one sample in a study of human thymus T cells. Data came from immunoSEQ multiplex PCR; TCRdb stores just in-frame clones and leaves some out. The sample lists more than 50,000 clones; nearly 95% were seen once. Material for sequencing was blood. These receptors came from a boy in the first two years of life with a congenital heart defect but otherwise immunologically healthy.

A few counts support this clone. The rearrangement uses TRBV9 and TRBJ1-5; TRBD1 matches at 8 bases. This CDR3 is built from 16 residues. Germline V gene sequence: CDR1 SGDLS, CDR2 YYNGEE. V lost 0 bases to trimming and J lost 2 bases; unmatched junction nucleotides: 4. The CDR3 loop is CASSVGAGGGNQPQHF. For the CDR3, the DNA is TGTGCCAGCAGCGTAGGGGCAGGGGGCGGCAATCAGCCCCAGCATTTT.

The chain employs TRBV28 and TRBJ2-6; D may match TRBD1 or TRBD2 (5 bases each). Between the trimmed V and J ends, which lost 6 bases and 3 bases, there was a span of 24 bases. The CDR3 covers 19 residues. CDR1 is MDHEN and CDR2 is SYDVKM in the germline V gene. CDR3 sequence (DNA): TGTGCCAGCAGGTCGGACCTCGGGACCAGACTTAGTGGGGCCAACGTCCTGACTTTC. It encodes CASRSDLGTRLSGANVLTF. The entire variable domain, with the rest obtained from reference TRBV28 and TRBJ2-6, is as follows: DVKVTQSSRYLVKRTGEKVFLECVQDMDHENMFWYRQDPGLGLRLIYFSYDVKMKEKGDIPEGYSVSREKKERFSLILESASTNQTSMYLCASRSDLGTRLSGANVLTFGAGSRLTVL.

The chain uses TRBV5-1 and TRBJ2-5, with 8 bases fitting TRBD2. Losses at the gene ends were 4 bases for V and 1 base for J; bases not matched to a gene: 9. Germline V gene lookup returns CDR1 SGHRS and CDR2 YFSETQ. This CDR3 region has 16 residues. The CDR3 here is CASSAPSTSGQETQYF. DNA of the CDR3: TGCGCCAGCAGCGCCCCCTCCACTAGCGGCCAAGAGACCCAGTACTTC.

This clone was counted once. This chain uses TRBV5-5 with TRBJ2-5; no clear D. CDR1 SGHKS and CDR2 YYEKEE come from the germline V gene (reference sequence). The V and J ends lost 0 bases and 2 bases respectively, with 8 bases between them. The CDR3 totals 14 residues. CDR3 amino acids: CASSLDPSQETQYF. The CDR3 DNA follows: TGTGCCAGCAGCTTGGATCCGTCGCAAGAGACCCAGTACTTC.

The genes are TRBV11-3 and TRBJ2-7, with D perhaps being TRBD1 or TRBD2 (5 bases each). Looked up from germline, CDR1 is SGHNT and CDR2 is YENEEA. V was clipped by 7 bases and J by 0 bases, with 7 bases between them. The CDR3 sequence is 12 residues long. CDR3 amino acids: CASMGVSYEQYF. Here the CDR3 DNA reads TGTGCCAGCATGGGGGTCTCCTACGAGCAGTACTTC. The whole variable domain, filled in from reference TRBV11-3 and TRBJ2-7, reads EAGVVQSPRYKIIEKKQPVAFWCNPISGHNTLYWYLQNLGQGPELLIRYENEEAVDDSQLPKDRFSAERLKGVDSTLKIQPAELGDSAVYLCASMGVSYEQYFGPGTRLTVT.

V gene TRBV7-9 combines with J gene TRBJ1-1; tentatively, D is TRBD1 (6 bases). V was trimmed by 1 base and J by 7 bases, leaving 10 bases between them. The CDR3 extends over 13 amino acids. Germline lookup yields CDR1 SEHNR and CDR2 FQNEAQ (reference sequence). The chain's CDR3 is CASSLEQGLEAFF. In DNA, the CDR3 is TGTGCCAGCAGCTTAGAACAGGGCCTTGAAGCTTTCTTT.

V is TRBV9 and J is TRBJ1-2; no firm D call. V was clipped by 6 bases and J by 7 bases, with 10 bases between them. The CDR3 has 11 amino acids. CDR1 is SGDLS and CDR2 is YYNGEE in the germline V gene. CDR3 region: CASTRHSGYTF. Here the CDR3 DNA reads TGTGCCAGCACACGACATAGTGGCTACACCTTC.

The V and J genes are TRBV5-1 and TRBJ1-2; D perhaps matches TRBD1 (6 bases). Per germline, CDR1 SGHRS and CDR2 YFSETQ. V was shortened by 4 bases and J by 5 bases, with 15 bases between the two germline ends. The CDR3 loop spans 14 amino acids. This CDR3 reads CASSLPGTTYGYTF. The DNA for the CDR3 is TGCGCCAGCAGCCTTCCCGGGACAACTTATGGCTACACCTTC.

CDR3 DNA sequence: TGCGCCAGCAGTTGGACCACCTACGAGCAGTACTTC. Encoded protein: CASSWTTYEQYF. The gene calls are TRBV10-2 and TRBJ2-7; no firm D call. CDR1 is WSHSY, CDR2 SAAADI, per germline. This CDR3 spans 12 amino acids. The V and J ends lost 5 bases and 2 bases respectively, with 7 bases between them.